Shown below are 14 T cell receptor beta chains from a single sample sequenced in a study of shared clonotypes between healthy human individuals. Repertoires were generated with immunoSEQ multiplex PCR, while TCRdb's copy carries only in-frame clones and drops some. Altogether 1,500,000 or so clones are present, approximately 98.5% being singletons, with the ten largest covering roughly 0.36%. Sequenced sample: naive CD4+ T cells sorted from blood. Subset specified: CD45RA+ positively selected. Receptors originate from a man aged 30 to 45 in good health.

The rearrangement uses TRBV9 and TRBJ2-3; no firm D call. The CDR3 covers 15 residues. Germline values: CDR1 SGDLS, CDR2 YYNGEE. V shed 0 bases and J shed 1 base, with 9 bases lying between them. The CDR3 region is CASSVVGRRTDTQYF. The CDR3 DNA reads TGTGCCAGCAGCGTAGTAGGCAGGCGCACAGATACGCAGTATTTT.

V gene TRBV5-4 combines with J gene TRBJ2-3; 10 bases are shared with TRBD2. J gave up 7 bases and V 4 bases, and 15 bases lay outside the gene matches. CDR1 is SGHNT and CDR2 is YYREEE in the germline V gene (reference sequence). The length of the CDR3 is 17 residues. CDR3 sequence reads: CASSPRGLAGVTYTQYF. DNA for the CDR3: TGTGCCAGCAGCCCCCGTGGGCTAGCGGGAGTTACATATACGCAGTATTTT.

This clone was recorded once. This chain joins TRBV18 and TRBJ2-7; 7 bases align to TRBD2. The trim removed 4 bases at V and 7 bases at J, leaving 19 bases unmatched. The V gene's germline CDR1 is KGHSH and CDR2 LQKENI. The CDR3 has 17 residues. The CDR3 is CASSLTGREKPLKEQYF. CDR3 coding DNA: TGTGCCAGCTCACTGACCGGGCGGGAGAAGCCCCTAAAGGAGCAGTACTTC.

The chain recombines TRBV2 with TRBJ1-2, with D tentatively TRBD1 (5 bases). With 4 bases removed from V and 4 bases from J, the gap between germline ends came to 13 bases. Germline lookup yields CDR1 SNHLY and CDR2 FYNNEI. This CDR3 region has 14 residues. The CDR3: CASSVRQLLYGYTF. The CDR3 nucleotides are TGTGCCAGCAGTGTACGACAGCTACTCTATGGCTACACCTTC.

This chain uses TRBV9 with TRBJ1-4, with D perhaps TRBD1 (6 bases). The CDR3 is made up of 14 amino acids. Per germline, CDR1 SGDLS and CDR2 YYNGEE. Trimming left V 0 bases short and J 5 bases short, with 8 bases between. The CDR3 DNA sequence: TGTGCCAGCAGCGTAGACAGGGCCAATGAAAAACTGTTTTTT. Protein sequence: CASSVDRANEKLFF.

The CDR3, as DNA: TGTGCCTGGGCGACAGGGCTATTGCGCGGCTACACCTTC. It is translated as CAWATGLLRGYTF. V and J are TRBV30 and TRBJ1-2; TRBD1 matches 7 bases. The CDR3 consists of 13 residues. Per the germline V gene, CDR1 is GTSNPN and CDR2 is SVGIG (reference sequence). V was clipped by 5 bases and J by 8 bases; unmatched bases: 11.

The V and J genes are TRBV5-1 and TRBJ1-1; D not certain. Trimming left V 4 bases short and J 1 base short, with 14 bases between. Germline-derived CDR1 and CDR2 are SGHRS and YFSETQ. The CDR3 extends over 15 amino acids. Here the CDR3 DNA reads TGCGCCAGCAGCGCTCCGACGACGGGGAACACTGAAGCTTTCTTT. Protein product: CASSAPTTGNTEAFF.

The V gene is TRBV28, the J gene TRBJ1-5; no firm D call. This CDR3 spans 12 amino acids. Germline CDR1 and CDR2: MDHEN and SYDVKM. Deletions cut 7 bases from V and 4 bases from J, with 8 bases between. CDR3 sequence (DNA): TGTGCCAGCACCATTATAAATCAGCCCCAGCATTTT. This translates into CASTIINQPQHF.

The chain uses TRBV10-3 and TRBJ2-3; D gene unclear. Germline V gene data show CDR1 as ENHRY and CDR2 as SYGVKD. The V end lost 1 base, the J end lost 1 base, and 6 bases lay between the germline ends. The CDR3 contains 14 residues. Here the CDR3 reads CAISEFPGTDTQYF. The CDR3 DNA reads TGTGCCATCAGTGAGTTTCCAGGCACAGATACGCAGTATTTT.

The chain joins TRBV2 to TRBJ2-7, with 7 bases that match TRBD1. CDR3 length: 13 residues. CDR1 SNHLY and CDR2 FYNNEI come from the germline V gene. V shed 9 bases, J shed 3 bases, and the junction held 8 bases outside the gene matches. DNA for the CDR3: TGTGCCAGGGGGCTGGGACAGATCTACGAGCAGTACTTC. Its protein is CARGLGQIYEQYF.

CDR3 DNA sequence: TGCGCCAGCAGCGGGTCCGGGACAAAGAACGACGAGCAGTACTTC. Its translation is CASSGSGTKNDEQYF. V is TRBV5-1 and J is TRBJ2-7; D possibly corresponds to TRBD1 (6 bases). The CDR3 sequence is 15 residues long. Germline V gives CDR1 SGHRS, CDR2 YFSETQ. Trimming removed 4 bases from V and 5 bases from J, with 19 bases in between.

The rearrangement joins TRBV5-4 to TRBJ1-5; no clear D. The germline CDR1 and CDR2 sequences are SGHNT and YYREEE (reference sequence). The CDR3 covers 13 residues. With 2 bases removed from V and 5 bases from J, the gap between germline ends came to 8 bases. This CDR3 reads CASSFHFHQPQHF. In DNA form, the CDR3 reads TGTGCCAGCAGCTTCCACTTTCATCAGCCCCAGCATTTT.

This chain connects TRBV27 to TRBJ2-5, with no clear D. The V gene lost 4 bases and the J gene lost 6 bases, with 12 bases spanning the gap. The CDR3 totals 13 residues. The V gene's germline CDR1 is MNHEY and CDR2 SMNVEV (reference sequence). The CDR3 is CASSSVGKKTQYF. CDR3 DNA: TGTGCCAGCAGTTCAGTTGGCAAGAAGACCCAGTACTTC.

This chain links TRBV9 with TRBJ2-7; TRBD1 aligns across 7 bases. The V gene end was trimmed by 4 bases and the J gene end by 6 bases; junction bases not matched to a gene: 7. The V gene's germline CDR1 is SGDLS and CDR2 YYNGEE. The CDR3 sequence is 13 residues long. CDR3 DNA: TGTGCCAGCAGCCCTAGGACAGGTAGCGAGCAGTACTTC. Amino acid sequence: CASSPRTGSEQYF. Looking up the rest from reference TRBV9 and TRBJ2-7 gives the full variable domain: DSGVTQTPKHLITATGQRVTLRCSPRSGDLSVYWYQQSLDQGLQFLIQYYNGEERAKGNILERFSAQQFPDLHSELNLSSLELGDSALYFCASSPRTGSEQYFGPGTRLTVT.